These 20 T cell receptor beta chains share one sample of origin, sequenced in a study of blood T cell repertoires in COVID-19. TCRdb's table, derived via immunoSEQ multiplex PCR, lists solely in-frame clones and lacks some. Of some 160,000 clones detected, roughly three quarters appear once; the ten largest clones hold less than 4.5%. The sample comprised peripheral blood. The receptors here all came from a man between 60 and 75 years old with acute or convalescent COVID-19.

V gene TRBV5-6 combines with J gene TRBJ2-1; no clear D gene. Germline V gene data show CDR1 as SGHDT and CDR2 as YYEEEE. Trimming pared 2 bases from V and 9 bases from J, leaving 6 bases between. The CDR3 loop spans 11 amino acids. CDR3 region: CASSLSREQFF. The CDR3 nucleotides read TGTGCCAGCAGCTTATCCCGTGAGCAGTTCTTC. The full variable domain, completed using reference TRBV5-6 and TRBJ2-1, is DAGVTQSPTHLIKTRGQQVTLRCSPKSGHDTVSWYQQALGQGPQFIFQYYEEEERQRGNFPDRFSGHQFPNYSSELNVNALLLGDSALYLCASSLSREQFFGPGTRLTVL.

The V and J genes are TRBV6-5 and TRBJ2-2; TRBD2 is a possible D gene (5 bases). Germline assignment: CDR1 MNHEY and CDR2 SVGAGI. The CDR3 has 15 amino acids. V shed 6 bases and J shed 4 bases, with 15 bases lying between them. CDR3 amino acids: CASRASGLGTGELFF. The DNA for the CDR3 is TGTGCCAGCAGGGCGAGCGGTCTAGGCACCGGGGAGCTGTTTTTT.

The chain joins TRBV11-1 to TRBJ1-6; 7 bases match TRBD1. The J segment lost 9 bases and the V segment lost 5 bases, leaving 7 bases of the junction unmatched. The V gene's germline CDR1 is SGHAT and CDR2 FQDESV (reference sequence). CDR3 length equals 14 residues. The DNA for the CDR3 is TGTGCCAGCAGCCGCGACAGGGTGGTTTCACCCCTCCACTTT. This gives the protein CASSRDRVVSPLHF.

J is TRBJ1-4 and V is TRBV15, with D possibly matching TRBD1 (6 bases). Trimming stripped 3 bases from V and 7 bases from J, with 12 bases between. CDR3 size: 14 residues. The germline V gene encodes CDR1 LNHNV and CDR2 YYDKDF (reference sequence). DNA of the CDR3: TGTGCCACCAGCAGCGACAGGTTAGGTGAAAAACTGTTTTTT. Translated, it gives CATSSDRLGEKLFF.

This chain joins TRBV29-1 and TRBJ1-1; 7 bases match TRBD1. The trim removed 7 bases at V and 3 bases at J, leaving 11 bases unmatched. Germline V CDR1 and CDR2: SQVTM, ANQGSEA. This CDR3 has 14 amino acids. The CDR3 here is CSGGDRAQYTEAFF. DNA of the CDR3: TGCAGCGGGGGCGACAGGGCCCAGTACACTGAAGCTTTCTTT.

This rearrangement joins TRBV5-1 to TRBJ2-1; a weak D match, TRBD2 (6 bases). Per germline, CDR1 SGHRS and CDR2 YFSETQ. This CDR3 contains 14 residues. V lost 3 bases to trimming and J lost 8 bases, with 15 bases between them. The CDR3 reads CASSSLTGAHEQFF. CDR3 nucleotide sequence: TGCGCCAGCAGCTCCTTGACGGGAGCTCATGAGCAGTTCTTC. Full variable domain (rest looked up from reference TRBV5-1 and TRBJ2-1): KAGVTQTPRYLIKTRGQQVTLSCSPISGHRSVSWYQQTPGQGLQFLFEYFSETQRNKGNFPGRFSGRQFSNSRSEMNVSTLELGDSALYLCASSSLTGAHEQFFGPGTRLTVL.

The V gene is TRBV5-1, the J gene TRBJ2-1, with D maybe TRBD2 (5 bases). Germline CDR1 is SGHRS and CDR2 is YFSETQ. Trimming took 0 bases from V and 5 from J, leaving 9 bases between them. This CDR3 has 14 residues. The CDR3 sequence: CASSLDYGNNEQFF. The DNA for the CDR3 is TGCGCCAGCAGCTTGGATTACGGGAACAATGAGCAGTTCTTC.

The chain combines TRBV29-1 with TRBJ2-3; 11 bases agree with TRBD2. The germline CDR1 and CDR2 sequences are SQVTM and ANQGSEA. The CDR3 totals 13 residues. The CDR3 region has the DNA TGCAGTGTAGCGGGAGGGCAAACAGATACGCAGTATTTT. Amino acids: CSVAGGQTDTQYF.

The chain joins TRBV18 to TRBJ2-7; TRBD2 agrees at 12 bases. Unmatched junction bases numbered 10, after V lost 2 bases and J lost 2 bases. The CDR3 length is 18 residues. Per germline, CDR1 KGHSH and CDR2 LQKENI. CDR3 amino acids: CASSPGLAGLRVAYEQYF. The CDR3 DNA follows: TGTGCCAGCTCACCAGGACTAGCGGGATTGAGGGTCGCCTACGAGCAGTACTTC.

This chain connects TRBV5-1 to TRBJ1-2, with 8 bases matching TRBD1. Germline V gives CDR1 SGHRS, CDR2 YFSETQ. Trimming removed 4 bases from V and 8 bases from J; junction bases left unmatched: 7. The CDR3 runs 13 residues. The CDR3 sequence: CASSLGQGGGYTF. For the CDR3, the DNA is TGCGCCAGCAGCCTCGGACAGGGTGGAGGCTACACCTTC.

The CDR3 DNA reads TGTGCCAGCTCACCGACAGTCAACGAGCAGTACTTC. Its protein product is CASSPTVNEQYF. The rearrangement links TRBV18 to TRBJ2-7; possible D gene TRBD1, 5 bases. V lost 3 bases, J lost 5 bases, and 8 bases lay in between. The CDR3 spans 12 residues. Germline loops: CDR1 KGHSH, CDR2 LQKENI.

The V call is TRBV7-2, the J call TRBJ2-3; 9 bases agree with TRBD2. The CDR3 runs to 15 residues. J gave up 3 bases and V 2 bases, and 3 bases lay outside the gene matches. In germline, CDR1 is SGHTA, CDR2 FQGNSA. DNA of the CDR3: TGTGCCAGCAGCTTAATAGCGGGAGAAACAGATACGCAGTATTTT. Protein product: CASSLIAGETDTQYF.

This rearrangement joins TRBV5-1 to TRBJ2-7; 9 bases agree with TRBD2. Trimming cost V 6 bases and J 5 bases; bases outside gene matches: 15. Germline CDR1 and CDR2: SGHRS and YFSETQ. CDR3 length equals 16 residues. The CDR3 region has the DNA TGCGCCAGCAAACGGACGATAGCGGGAGCGGGAAACGAGCAGTACTTC. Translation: CASKRTIAGAGNEQYF.

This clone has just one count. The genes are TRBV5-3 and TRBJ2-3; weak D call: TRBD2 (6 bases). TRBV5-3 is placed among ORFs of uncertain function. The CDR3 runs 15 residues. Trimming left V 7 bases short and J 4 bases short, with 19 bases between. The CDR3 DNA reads TGTGCCAGAGTCCCTCCCCCGAGGAGGGCAGATACGCAGTATTTT. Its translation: CARVPPPRRADTQYF.

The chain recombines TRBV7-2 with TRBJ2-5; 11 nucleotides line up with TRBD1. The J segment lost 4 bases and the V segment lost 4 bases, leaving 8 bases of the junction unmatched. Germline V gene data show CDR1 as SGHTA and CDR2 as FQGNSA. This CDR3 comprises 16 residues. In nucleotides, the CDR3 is TGTGCCAGCAGCTGGGCAGGACAGGGGGCCGGAGAGACCCAGTACTTC. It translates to CASSWAGQGAGETQYF.

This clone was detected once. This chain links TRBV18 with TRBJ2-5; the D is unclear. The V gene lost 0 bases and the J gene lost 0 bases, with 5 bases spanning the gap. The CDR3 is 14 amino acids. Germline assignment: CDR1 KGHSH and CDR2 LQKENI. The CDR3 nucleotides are TGTGCCAGCTCACCACCGTCAGACCAAGAGACCCAGTACTTC. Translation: CASSPPSDQETQYF.

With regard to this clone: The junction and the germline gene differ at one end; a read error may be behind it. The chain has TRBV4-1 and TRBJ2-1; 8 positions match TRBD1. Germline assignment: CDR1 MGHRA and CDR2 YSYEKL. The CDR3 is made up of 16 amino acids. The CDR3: CASRQDRGPSDNEQFF. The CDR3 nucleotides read TGCGCCAGCAGGCAAGACAGGGGTCCAAGCGACAATGAGCAGTTCTTC.

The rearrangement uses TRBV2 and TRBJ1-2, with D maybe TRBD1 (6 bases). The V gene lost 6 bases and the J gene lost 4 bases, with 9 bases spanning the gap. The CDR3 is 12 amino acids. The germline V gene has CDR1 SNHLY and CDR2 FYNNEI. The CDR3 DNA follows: TGTGCCAGCAGGAAGGACAGCTATGGCTACACCTTC. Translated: CASRKDSYGYTF. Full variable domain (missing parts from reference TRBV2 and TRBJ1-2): EPEVTQTPSHQVTQMGQEVILRCVPISNHLYFYWYRQILGQKVEFLVSFYNNEISEKSEIFDDQFSVERPDGSNFTLKIRSTKLEDSAMYFCASRKDSYGYTFGSGTRLTVV.

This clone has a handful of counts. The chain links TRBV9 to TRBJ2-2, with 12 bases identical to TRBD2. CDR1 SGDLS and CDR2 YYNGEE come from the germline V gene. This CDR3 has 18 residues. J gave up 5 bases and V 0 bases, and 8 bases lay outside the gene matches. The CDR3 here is CASSVGSSGRERTGELFF. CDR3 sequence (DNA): TGTGCCAGCAGCGTAGGGTCTAGCGGGAGGGAGAGGACCGGGGAGCTGTTTTTT.

The CDR3 reads CASSIGGHETQYF. In nucleotides, the CDR3 is TGTGCCAGTAGTATCGGGGGGCACGAGACCCAGTACTTC. The V gene is TRBV19, the J gene TRBJ2-5; a possible D gene is TRBD2 (7 bases). The CDR3 spans 13 residues. CDR1 and CDR2 from the germline V gene are LNHDA and SQIVND (reference sequence). Trimming stripped 3 bases from V and 5 bases from J, with 10 bases between.